This entry describes one T cell receptor beta chain. Sequencing used immunoSEQ multiplex PCR; TCRdb keeps in-frame clones, though not all of them. Here the sample spans some 580,000 clones, around 97% being singletons. V lost 5 bases, J lost 4 bases, and 9 bases stayed unmatched. Germline lookup yields CDR1 LNHNV and CDR2 YYDKDF (reference sequence). CDR3 length: 16 amino acids. This specimen comes from a study of shared clonotypes between healthy human individuals. J is TRBJ2-5 and V is TRBV15; 11 positions match TRBD2. The sequence was collected from a woman aged 25 to 39 in good health. Sequencing was carried out using naive CD4+ T cells sorted from blood. Subset: CD45RA+ positively selected. The CDR3 DNA reads as TGTGCCACCAGCGTAAGGGGACTAGCGGTGCCAGAGACCCAGTACTTC. This sequence encodes CATSVRGLAVPETQYF.